The clone carrying this T cell receptor (beta chain) was counted a few times. The junction differs from germline at one of its ends, possibly a read error. Primed by a sample-barcoded 5' primer and a J-beta primer mix, a second PCR proceeded for 7 to 11 cycles. TCRdb reanalysed the 5' RACE reads using MiXCR and keeps one entry per CDR3 protein. The sample has about 800,000 distinct CDR3 sequences, more than 20% seen once. CDR3 length: 14 residues. Germline V lookup: CDR1 MGHRA, CDR2 YSYEKL. This sample is drawn from a study of blood T cells in healthy people across ages. In addition, the sample was reused for a study of T cells of mothers and their children. That paper states: All RNA that had been extracted was used for cDNA synthesis at roughly 1.6 ug per 15 ul. For each mother, over 8 million TCR beta CDR3 reads were obtained, and for each child, roughly 3.2 million.

The sequence was obtained from a boy under 18 in good health. The specimen sequenced was blood. V usage is TRBV4-1 and J usage is TRBJ2-5; D could derive from TRBD1 or TRBD2 (7 bases each). The CDR3 DNA reads TGCGCCGGCAGCAGGGGGGGCGCATCGGAGACCCAGTACTTC. It translates to CAGSRGGASETQYF.